This TCR beta chain was recovered during a study of tissue T cells after allogeneic stem cell transplantation. This clone occurred a few times. The antigen remains unidentified. Germline and genes: mouse. The missing CDR3 end, 1 residue past where the read stops, is filled in from the germline J gene. The assay was immunoSEQ multiplex PCR, and TCRdb's table has in-frame clones only and misses some. The table shows about 9,500 clones, with roughly 49% occurring only once. V shed 6 bases and J shed 3 bases, with 8 bases lying between them. Germline V gives CDR1 SGHSN, CDR2 HYEKVE. The CDR3 runs to 12 residues. Notes on the study in general: Sampling depth was limited, and the cohort was small and clinically varied. Which tissue TCRs were alloreactive or antigen-specific was not determined. Some clones might be persisting host cells.

Described time point: mouse harvest day 7 after allogeneic transplant. Tail vein injection delivered 10^7 T-cell-depleted bone marrow cells and 10^6 splenic CD5+ T cells. The sequence came from a female BALB/c mouse given C57BL/6 T cells with graft-versus-host disease after an allogeneic hematopoietic cell transplant. The sample comprised gut tissue. The rearrangement joins TRBV12-1 to TRBJ2-1; no clear D gene. The CDR3 protein is CASQRSYAEQFF. CDR3 DNA (partial): TGTGCCAGCCAGCGCAGCTATGCTGAGCAGTTC. Drawing the rest from reference TRBV12-1 and TRBJ2-1, the complete variable domain is DSGVVQSPRHIIKEKGGRSVLTCIPISGHSNVVWYQQTLGKELKFLIQHYEKVERDKGFLPSRFSVQQFDDYHSEMNMSALELEDSAMYFCASQRSYAEQFFGPGTRLTVL.